The clone carrying this T cell receptor beta chain was seen repeatedly, ten times or more. Its antigen is not known. The CDR3 runs to 16 residues. The V gene's germline CDR1 is MDHEN and CDR2 SYDVKM. V gave up 5 bases and J gave up 7 bases; unmatched junction bases: 14. The record originates from a study of CD8 T cells in ankylosing spondylitis. Study-level findings and limits: Both synovial fluid and blood in reactive arthritis had previously been reported to carry some motif variants. Disease-linked clones were CD8+ and relatively rare in peripheral blood. Ankylosing spondylitis blood appeared to be characterized by a TCR beta motif of about eight highly homologous variants.

TCRdb recomputed calls from the 5' RACE reads with MiXCR, one row per CDR3 protein. This table holds around 490,000 distinct CDR3 sequences, about 5% found once. The J gene is TRBJ1-5, the V gene TRBV28; 7 positions match TRBD1. What was sequenced was blood, either unsorted or a sorted T cell fraction (not recorded which). The source is a male donor with ankylosing spondylitis. CDR3 protein: CASSRGGGSLGQPQHF. In nucleotides, the CDR3 is TGTGCCAGCAGTCGGGGAGGGGGCTCCCTGGGACAGCCCCAGCATTTT.